This entry lists 9 T cell receptor beta chains sequenced from one sample in a study of T cell responses to AZD1222 COVID-19 vaccine. Profiling relied on immunoSEQ multiplex PCR, and the TCRdb table lists in-frame clones only, not all of them. This sample carries 91,000 or so clones, approximately 90% of them seen once, and the ten largest clones take 2.5% to 3.5%. The sample here was peripheral blood, taken 28 days after the second AZD1222 dose. Receptor source: an adult who received the AZD1222 COVID-19 vaccine.

This sequence joins TRBV28 and TRBJ1-5; 9 nucleotides match TRBD1. The germline V gene encodes CDR1 MDHEN and CDR2 SYDVKM. Trimming removed 5 bases from V and 7 bases from J; junction bases left unmatched: 6. This CDR3 is 14 amino acids long. The CDR3 here is CASSPGTGPQPQHF. The CDR3 bases are TGTGCCAGCAGTCCCGGGACAGGGCCCCAGCCCCAGCATTTT. The whole variable domain, filled in from reference TRBV28 and TRBJ1-5, reads DVKVTQSSRYLVKRTGEKVFLECVQDMDHENMFWYRQDPGLGLRLIYFSYDVKMKEKGDIPEGYSVSREKKERFSLILESASTNQTSMYLCASSPGTGPQPQHFGDGTRLSIL.

The chain recombines TRBV7-2 with TRBJ2-3; D unclear. This CDR3 region has 17 residues. Germline assignment: CDR1 SGHTA and CDR2 FQGNSA. Trimming took off 5 bases at V and 6 bases at J, with 24 bases between the two ends. The CDR3 region is CASSLDGSGPPYDTQYF. Here the CDR3 DNA reads TGTGCCAGCAGCCTTGATGGGTCCGGACCACCGTATGATACGCAGTATTTT.

This chain uses TRBV28 with TRBJ1-1; D might be TRBD1 (5 bases). V shed 2 bases and J shed 0 bases, with 7 bases lying between them. CDR1 is MDHEN, CDR2 SYDVKM, per germline. The CDR3 totals 14 residues. The DNA of the CDR3 is TGTGCCAGCAGTTTAGGGGCGATGAACACTGAAGCTTTCTTT. Amino acids: CASSLGAMNTEAFF.

The chain is built from TRBV19 and TRBJ1-1, with D unclear. Trimming removed 7 bases from V and 1 base from J, with 13 bases in between. Germline-derived CDR1 and CDR2 are LNHDA and SQIVND (reference sequence). This CDR3 comprises 14 residues. Here the CDR3 DNA reads TGTGCCAGTACCCTCGGAACGGGGAACACTGAAGCTTTCTTT. This codes for CASTLGTGNTEAFF.

CDR3 loop: CASSETRGAEAFF. CDR3 DNA: TGTGCCAGCTCGGAAACCCGGGGGGCTGAAGCTTTCTTT. The chain has TRBV18 and TRBJ1-1, with TRBD1 as a possible D gene (5 bases). Trimming cost V 6 bases and J 6 bases, with 14 bases left between them. The CDR3 runs to 13 residues. The germline CDR1 and CDR2 sequences are KGHSH and LQKENI.

The rearrangement uses TRBV7-9 and TRBJ2-7, with 9 bases fitting TRBD1. V trimming: 3 bases; J trimming: 7 bases; junction bases outside the gene matches: 7. Germline assignment: CDR1 SEHNR and CDR2 FQNEAQ (reference sequence). This CDR3 contains 14 residues. CDR3 nucleotide sequence: TGTGCCAGCAGCTTGGGGGGACAGGGCCCTGAGCAGTACTTC. This sequence encodes CASSLGGQGPEQYF.

The rearrangement joins TRBV3-1 (or the pseudogene TRBV3-2) to TRBJ1-3; TRBD1 matches at 9 bases. After removal of 5 bases from V and 1 base from J, the junction contained 0 bases not matched to a gene. CDR1 and CDR2 from the germline V gene are LGHDT and YNNKEL (reference sequence). The CDR3 contains 14 residues. CDR3 amino acids: CASSDRGSGNTIYF. DNA of the CDR3: TGTGCCAGCAGCGACAGGGGGTCTGGAAACACCATATATTTT.

The genes are TRBV20-1 and TRBJ2-1, with D hard to call. V was shortened by 6 bases and J by 7 bases, with 10 bases between the two germline ends. The CDR3 totals 11 residues. CDR1 is DFQATT and CDR2 is SNEGSKA in the germline V gene (reference sequence). The CDR3 nucleotides are TGCAGTGCCTCGGTTGGGAATGAGCAGTTCTTC. Amino acids: CSASVGNEQFF.

This clone was counted only a few times. The chain links TRBV6-1 to TRBJ2-1, with a weak D call TRBD1 (6 bases). Looked up from germline, CDR1 is MNHNS and CDR2 is SASEGT. V shed 4 bases and J shed 0 bases, with 13 bases lying between them. CDR3 length: 16 residues. The CDR3 sequence is CASSVTGSGSYNEQFF. The DNA of the CDR3 is TGTGCCAGCAGTGTGACAGGATCGGGCTCCTACAATGAGCAGTTCTTC.